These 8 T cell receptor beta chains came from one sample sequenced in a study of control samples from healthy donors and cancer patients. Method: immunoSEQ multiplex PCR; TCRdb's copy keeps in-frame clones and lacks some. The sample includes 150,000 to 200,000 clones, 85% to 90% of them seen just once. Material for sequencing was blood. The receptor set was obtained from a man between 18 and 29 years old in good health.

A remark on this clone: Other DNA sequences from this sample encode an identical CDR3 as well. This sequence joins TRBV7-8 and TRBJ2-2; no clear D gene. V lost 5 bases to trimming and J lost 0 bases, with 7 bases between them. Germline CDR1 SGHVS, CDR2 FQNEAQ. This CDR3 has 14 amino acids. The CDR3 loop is CASSPRPNTGELFF. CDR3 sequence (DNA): TGTGCCAGCAGCCCCCGGCCGAACACCGGGGAGCTGTTTTTT. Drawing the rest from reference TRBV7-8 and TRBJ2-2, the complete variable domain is GAGVSQSPRYKVAKRGQDVALRCDPISGHVSLFWYQQALGQGPEFLTYFQNEAQLDKSGLPSDRFFAERPEGSVSTLKIQRTQQEDSAVYLCASSPRPNTGELFFGEGSRLTVL.

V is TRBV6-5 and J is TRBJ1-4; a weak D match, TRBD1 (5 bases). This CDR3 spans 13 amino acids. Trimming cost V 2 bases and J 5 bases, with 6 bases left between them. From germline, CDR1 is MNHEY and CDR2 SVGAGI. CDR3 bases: TGTGCCAGCAGTTACGCAGGGAATGAAAAACTGTTTTTT. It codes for CASSYAGNEKLFF.

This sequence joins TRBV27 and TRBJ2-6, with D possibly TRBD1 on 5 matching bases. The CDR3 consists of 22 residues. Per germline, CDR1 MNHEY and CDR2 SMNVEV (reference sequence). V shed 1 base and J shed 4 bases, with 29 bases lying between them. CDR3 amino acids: CASSLFPPAGITAGLGANVLTF. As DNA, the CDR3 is TGTGCCAGCAGTTTATTCCCGCCAGCTGGGATTACTGCAGGGTTAGGGGCCAACGTCCTGACTTTC.

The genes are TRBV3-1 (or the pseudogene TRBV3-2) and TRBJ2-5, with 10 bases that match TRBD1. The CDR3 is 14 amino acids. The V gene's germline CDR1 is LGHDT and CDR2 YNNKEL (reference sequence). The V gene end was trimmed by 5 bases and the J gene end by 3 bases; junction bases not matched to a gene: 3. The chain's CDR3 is CASSWGQGKETQYF. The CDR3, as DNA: TGTGCCAGCAGCTGGGGACAGGGGAAAGAGACCCAGTACTTC.

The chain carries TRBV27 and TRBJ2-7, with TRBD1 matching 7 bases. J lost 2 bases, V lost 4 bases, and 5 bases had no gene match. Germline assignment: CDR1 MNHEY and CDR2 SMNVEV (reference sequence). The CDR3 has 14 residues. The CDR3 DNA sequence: TGTGCCAGCAGTTCGGGACAGAACCCCTACGAGCAGTACTTC. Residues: CASSSGQNPYEQYF.

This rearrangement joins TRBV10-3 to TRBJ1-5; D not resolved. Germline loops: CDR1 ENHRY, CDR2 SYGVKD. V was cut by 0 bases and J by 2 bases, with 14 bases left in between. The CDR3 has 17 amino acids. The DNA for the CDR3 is TGTGCCATCAGTGAGTCGACCGGGGTAGGTGGCAATCAGCCCCAGCATTTT. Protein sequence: CAISESTGVGGNQPQHF.

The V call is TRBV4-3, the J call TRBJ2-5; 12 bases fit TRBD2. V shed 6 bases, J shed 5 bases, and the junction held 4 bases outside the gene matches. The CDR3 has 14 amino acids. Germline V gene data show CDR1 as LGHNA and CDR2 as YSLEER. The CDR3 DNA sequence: TGCGCCAGCAGTTTCGGACTAGCGGGGGAGACCCAGTACTTC. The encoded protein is CASSFGLAGETQYF.

The CDR3 protein is CASLPDRLYGYTF. The DNA for the CDR3 is TGTGCCAGCTTGCCTGACAGACTATATGGCTACACCTTC. The gene calls are TRBV28 and TRBJ1-2, with a weak D call TRBD1 (5 bases). From germline, CDR1 is MDHEN and CDR2 SYDVKM. The CDR3 spans 13 residues. The V end lost 8 bases, the J end lost 5 bases, and 15 bases lay between the germline ends.